What follows are 28 T cell receptor beta chains derived from one specimen sequenced in a study of OX40 agonist ivuxolimab in advanced cancers. Produced via immunoSEQ multiplex PCR; TCRdb's table is partial and in-frame only. Here the sample spans 74,000 or so clones, about 93% being singletons. Sequenced here: CD4+ or CD8+ T cells sorted from blood, sampled in a trial of the OX40 agonist ivuxolimab. These receptors came from an adult with an advanced solid tumor such as melanoma, head and neck, liver or kidney cancer.

J is TRBJ1-1 and V is TRBV7-2; unclear D gene. Trimming stripped 6 bases from V and 0 bases from J, with 8 bases between. CDR3 size: 13 residues. Germline-derived CDR1 and CDR2 are SGHTA and FQGNSA. For the CDR3, the DNA is TGTGCCAGCAGACTAACATTGAACACTGAAGCTTTCTTT. As protein: CASRLTLNTEAFF.

The chain is built from TRBV19 and TRBJ2-7, with D perhaps given as TRBD1 or TRBD2 (6 bases each). CDR1 and CDR2 (germline): LNHDA, SQIVND (reference sequence). The CDR3 has 15 amino acids. Trimming shortened V by 6 bases and J by 3 bases, and 18 bases separated the two germline ends. The CDR3 DNA sequence: TGTGCCAGTAGCCATTTGGGGGGCGCAGTCTACGAGCAGTACTTC. It is translated as CASSHLGGAVYEQYF. Variable domain in full (rest from reference TRBV19 and TRBJ2-7): DGGITQSPKYLFRKEGQNVTLSCEQNLNHDAMYWYRQDPGQGLRLIYYSQIVNDFQKGDIAEGYSVSREKKESFPLTVTSAQKNPTAFYLCASSHLGGAVYEQYFGPGTRLTVT.

This clone has more than one count but fewer than ten. Here the CDR3 DNA reads TGTGCCAGCAGCTCCAACTCCGGACAGGCGTATGGCTACACCTTC. Its protein is CASSSNSGQAYGYTF. J is TRBJ1-2 and V is TRBV7-9, with 7 positions matching TRBD1. CDR1 and CDR2 from the germline V gene are SEHNR and FQNEAQ (reference sequence). V was clipped by 4 bases and J by 5 bases; unmatched bases: 10. The CDR3 length is 15 residues.

The rearrangement uses TRBV27 and TRBJ2-1; 9 bases agree with TRBD1. J gave up 15 bases and V 4 bases, and 13 bases lay outside the gene matches. The length of the CDR3 is 14 residues. Germline-derived CDR1 and CDR2 are MNHEY and SMNVEV (reference sequence). This CDR3 reads CASSSGQGGRGRFF. DNA for the CDR3: TGTGCCAGCAGTTCGGGACAGGGAGGACGGGGACGGTTCTTC.

The rearrangement joins TRBV5-1 to TRBJ2-7; no clear D. From germline, CDR1 is SGHRS and CDR2 YFSETQ. V was clipped by 3 bases and J by 7 bases, with 14 bases between them. The CDR3 length is 13 residues. As DNA, the CDR3 is TGCGCCAGCAGCTCGGGCCCGCCTTTTGAGCAGTACTTC. Its translation: CASSSGPPFEQYF.

J is TRBJ2-7 and V is TRBV5-1, with a tentative D call TRBD2 (6 bases). Germline CDR1 and CDR2: SGHRS and YFSETQ. The CDR3 loop spans 15 amino acids. The V end lost 1 base, the J end lost 5 bases, and 16 bases lay between the germline ends. The DNA of the CDR3 is TGCGCCAGCAGCTTGATGTGGGGAGCTAGCGACGAGCAGTACTTC. It yields the protein CASSLMWGASDEQYF.

The V gene is TRBV9, the J gene TRBJ1-4, with 8 positions matching TRBD1. The CDR3 has 17 amino acids. V was pared by 3 bases and J by 0 bases, with 7 bases of the junction left unmatched. Germline V gene data show CDR1 as SGDLS and CDR2 as YYNGEE. The CDR3 bases are TGTGCCAGCAGCGACCGGACAGGGCCCTCAACTAATGAAAAACTGTTTTTT. Encoded protein: CASSDRTGPSTNEKLFF.

This chain connects TRBV7-2 to TRBJ1-6; no reliable D call. Between the trimmed V and J ends, which lost 4 bases and 7 bases, there was a span of 5 bases. Germline CDR1 SGHTA, CDR2 FQGNSA. There are 12 residues in the CDR3. The CDR3 DNA sequence: TGTGCCAGCAGCTGGGTAAATTCACCCCTCCACTTT. Translating gives CASSWVNSPLHF. Variable domain in full (rest from reference TRBV7-2 and TRBJ1-6): GAGVSQSPSNKVTEKGKDVELRCDPISGHTALYWYRQSLGQGLEFLIYFQGNSAPDKSGLPSDRFSAERTGGSVSTLTIQRTQQEDSAVYLCASSWVNSPLHFGNGTRLTVT.

V and J are TRBV14 and TRBJ1-2; D not certain. Trimming shortened V by 1 base and J by 3 bases, and 9 bases separated the two germline ends. Germline V gene lookup returns CDR1 SGHDN and CDR2 FVKESK. The CDR3 length is 14 residues. CDR3 sequence: CASSQVADYYGYTF. DNA of the CDR3: TGTGCCAGCAGCCAAGTAGCAGATTACTATGGCTACACCTTC.

The chain joins TRBV28 to TRBJ2-5; maybe TRBD1 (6 bases). CDR1 is MDHEN and CDR2 is SYDVKM in the germline V gene. The length of the CDR3 is 14 residues. V gave up 4 bases and J gave up 1 base, with 10 bases separating them. Here the CDR3 reads CASSSGTLQETQYF. The DNA of the CDR3 is TGTGCCAGCAGTTCCGGGACACTCCAAGAGACCCAGTACTTC.

Comments on this clone: One junction end disagrees with the germline gene, perhaps due to a read error. V is TRBV28 and J is TRBJ1-2; no definite D call. The CDR3 is made up of 11 amino acids. CDR1 and CDR2 (germline): MDHEN, SYDVKM. In DNA form, the CDR3 reads TGTGCCAGCAGTCCCAATGGCCGACCCGAATTC. Amino acids: CASSPNGRPEF.

The chain links TRBV6-5 to TRBJ2-1, with TRBD1 matching over 8 bases. CDR3 length: 13 amino acids. The ends lost 8 bases at V and 3 bases at J; junction bases unmatched: 3. Per germline, CDR1 MNHEY and CDR2 SVGAGI. In DNA form, the CDR3 reads TGTGCCAGCCGGACAGGGAACTACAATGAGCAGTTCTTC. The encoded protein is CASRTGNYNEQFF.

The chain recombines TRBV7-2 with TRBJ2-6; D is possibly TRBD2 (6 bases). Per the germline V gene, CDR1 is SGHTA and CDR2 is FQGNSA. V lost 0 bases, J lost 2 bases, and 11 bases lay in between. CDR3 length equals 17 residues. The CDR3 is CASSLAAWGAGANVLTF. Here the CDR3 DNA reads TGTGCCAGCAGCTTAGCGGCCTGGGGGGCTGGGGCCAACGTCCTGACTTTC.

This chain connects TRBV27 to TRBJ2-6; D remains ambiguous. The CDR3 totals 15 residues. CDR1 is MNHEY and CDR2 is SMNVEV in the germline V gene (reference sequence). V gave up 3 bases and J gave up 0 bases, with 6 bases separating them. CDR3 nucleotide sequence: TGTGCCAGCAGTTTTACGGTCTCTGGGGCCAACGTCCTGACTTTC. This translates into CASSFTVSGANVLTF.

This clone was recorded only once. The chain is built from TRBV5-1 and TRBJ2-3; 7 positions agree with TRBD2. With V trimmed by 0 bases and J by 2 bases, 0 bases remained unmatched. The CDR3 is made up of 14 amino acids. Germline V gene data show CDR1 as SGHRS and CDR2 as YFSETQ. In nucleotides, the CDR3 is TGCGCCAGCAGCTTGGAGCGGGACACAGATACGCAGTATTTT. As protein: CASSLERDTDTQYF.

V usage is TRBV4-1 and J usage is TRBJ2-5; D is uncertain. The J call may be faulty, since TRBJ2-7 better matches the DNA end. Germline V gene data show CDR1 as MGHRA and CDR2 as YSYEKL. This CDR3 has 16 residues. CDR3 loop: CASSQDLFRQTYEQYF. The DNA of the CDR3 is TGCGCCAGCAGCCAAGATCTGTTCAGGCAGACCTACGAGCAGTACTTC.

The rearrangement joins TRBV19 to TRBJ1-1, with unresolved D. V lost 2 bases to trimming and J lost 0 bases, with 10 bases between them. This CDR3 contains 15 residues. CDR1 is LNHDA, CDR2 SQIVND, per germline (reference sequence). The CDR3 DNA follows: TGTGCCAGTAGTATAACCCAGAACTTGAACACTGAAGCTTTCTTT. Translating gives CASSITQNLNTEAFF.

The J gene is TRBJ1-2, the V gene TRBV28; D is possibly TRBD1 (5 bases). V was clipped by 7 bases and J by 7 bases, with 16 bases between them. The germline CDR1 and CDR2 sequences are MDHEN and SYDVKM. The CDR3 has 13 residues. This CDR3 is CASKEGPARGYTF. As DNA, the CDR3 is TGTGCCAGCAAAGAGGGGCCCGCCCGTGGCTACACCTTC.

The chain links TRBV27 to TRBJ1-6, with TRBD1 as a possible D gene (6 bases). The CDR3 contains 14 residues. Trimming stripped 3 bases from V and 4 bases from J, with 7 bases between. In germline, CDR1 is MNHEY, CDR2 SMNVEV (reference sequence). CDR3 bases: TGTGCCAGCAGTTTTGGACAGTATAATTCACCCCTCCACTTT. Amino acid sequence: CASSFGQYNSPLHF.

The rearrangement links TRBV23-1 to TRBJ2-2, with D tentatively TRBD1 (5 bases). TRBV23-1 is placed among ORFs of uncertain function. The CDR3 covers 15 residues. V was shortened by 0 bases and J by 6 bases, with 11 bases between the two germline ends. The CDR3 nucleotides are TGCGCCAGCAGTCAATCCGCGTCAGGGTCCGGGGAGCTGTTTTTT. Translating gives CASSQSASGSGELFF.

The DNA of the CDR3 is TGTGCCAGCAGTGAACAGGGGATGAGCACAGATACGCAGTATTTT. It encodes CASSEQGMSTDTQYF. This chain joins TRBV6-4 and TRBJ2-3; 7 bases agree with TRBD1. Germline V CDR1 and CDR2: MRHNA, SNTAGT. J was trimmed by 0 bases and V by 3 bases; bases with no gene match: 3. This CDR3 has 15 residues.

The chain links TRBV7-9 to TRBJ2-4; D assignment may be TRBD1 or TRBD2 (5 bases each). The germline gives CDR1 SEHNR, CDR2 FQNEAQ (reference sequence). V lost 6 bases and J lost 8, with 11 bases in between. The CDR3 runs to 12 residues. CDR3 coding DNA: TGTGCCAGCAGTCCGGGGACGGACATTCAGTACTTC. It encodes CASSPGTDIQYF.

The chain recombines TRBV11-1 with TRBJ2-2; 8 bases are shared with TRBD1. The CDR3 is made up of 15 amino acids. The germline CDR1 and CDR2 sequences are SGHAT and FQDESV (reference sequence). The V and J ends lost 3 bases and 3 bases, in that order; junction bases with no gene match: 3. CDR3 DNA: TGTGCCAGCAGCTTGGACAGGGCCGACACCGGGGAGCTGTTTTTT. Protein sequence: CASSLDRADTGELFF.

This clone occurred once. The chain recombines TRBV11-2 with TRBJ2-5, with TRBD1 matching over 8 bases. The CDR3 runs 14 residues. Trimming took 6 bases from V and 1 from J; bases not matched to a gene: 4. Germline lookup yields CDR1 SGHAT and CDR2 FQNNGV. CDR3 in amino acids: CASSQGAPQETQYF. The CDR3 DNA is TGTGCCAGCAGTCAGGGGGCGCCCCAAGAGACCCAGTACTTC.

The genes are TRBV10-3 and TRBJ2-2; TRBD1 or TRBD2 may be the D gene (5 bases each). Trimming left V 6 bases short and J 5 bases short, with 13 bases between. Germline V gene data show CDR1 as ENHRY and CDR2 as SYGVKD. The CDR3 loop spans 14 amino acids. The CDR3 DNA sequence: TGTGCCATCAGGGACACCGGGGAGACCGGGGAGCTGTTTTTT. It encodes CAIRDTGETGELFF.

This chain uses TRBV6-5 with TRBJ2-5, with a possible D match to TRBD2 (7 bases). This CDR3 is built from 13 residues. Between the trimmed V and J ends, which lost 3 bases and 5 bases, there was a span of 10 bases. Germline V gives CDR1 MNHEY, CDR2 SVGAGI. CDR3 sequence reads: CASSYGRGETQYF. The CDR3 bases are TGTGCCAGCAGTTATGGGAGGGGGGAGACCCAGTACTTC.

The V and J genes are TRBV6-1 and TRBJ2-4; 7 bases map to TRBD1. The V and J ends lost 2 bases and 10 bases, in that order; junction bases with no gene match: 5. Germline-derived CDR1 and CDR2 are MNHNS and SASEGT. The CDR3 runs to 13 residues. CDR3 sequence: CASSESTGTIQYF. CDR3 DNA sequence: TGTGCCAGCAGTGAATCGACAGGGACGATTCAGTACTTC.

V gene TRBV29-1 combines with J gene TRBJ2-1; D possibly corresponds to TRBD1 (6 bases). This CDR3 has 17 amino acids. CDR1 is SQVTM, CDR2 ANQGSEA, per germline. V gave up 5 bases and J gave up 5 bases, with 25 bases separating them. In DNA, the CDR3 is TGCAGCGTTTCGGCCTACCTACGGCCGGGACAAGACAATGAGCAGTTCTTC. Encoded protein: CSVSAYLRPGQDNEQFF.